This record concerns one T cell receptor beta chain sequence. This entry comes from a study of T cell responses to AZD1222 COVID-19 vaccine. About the study: Researchers grouped second doses given at about 4 or about 12 weeks into one pool.

The assay was immunoSEQ multiplex PCR, and TCRdb's table has in-frame clones only and misses some. Of approximately 140,000 clones listed, 89% are singletons. V lost 4 bases and J lost 0, with 10 bases in between. Germline CDR1 is KGHSH and CDR2 is LQKENI. CDR3 length equals 15 residues. This rearrangement joins TRBV18 to TRBJ1-3, with a tentative D call TRBD1 (5 bases). The sequencing used peripheral blood, collected on day 0 of AZD1222 vaccination. The sequence was collected from an adult in good health. The CDR3 DNA reads TGTGCCAGCTCACTAGAACAGGACTCTGGAAACACCATATATTTT. It translates to CASSLEQDSGNTIYF.